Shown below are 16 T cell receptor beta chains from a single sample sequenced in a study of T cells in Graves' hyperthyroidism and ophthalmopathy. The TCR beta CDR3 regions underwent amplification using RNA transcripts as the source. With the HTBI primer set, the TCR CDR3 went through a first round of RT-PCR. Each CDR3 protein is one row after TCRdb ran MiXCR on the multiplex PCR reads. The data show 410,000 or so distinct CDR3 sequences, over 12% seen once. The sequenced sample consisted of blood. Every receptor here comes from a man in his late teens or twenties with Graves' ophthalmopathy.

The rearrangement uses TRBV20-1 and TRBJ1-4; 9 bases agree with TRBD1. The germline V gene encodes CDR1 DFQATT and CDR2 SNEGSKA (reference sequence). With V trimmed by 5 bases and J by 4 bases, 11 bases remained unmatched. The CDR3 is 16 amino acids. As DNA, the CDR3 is TGCAGTGCTTCCATAGCCGGACAGGGGTATAATGAAAAACTGTTTTTT. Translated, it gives CSASIAGQGYNEKLFF.

The CDR3 region has the DNA TGCGCCAGCAGCCTGGGGGGACCAGCGAGCTCCTACGAGCAGTACTTC. It encodes CASSLGGPASSYEQYF. The chain has TRBV5-1 and TRBJ2-7; TRBD2 is a possible D gene (6 bases). V gave up 4 bases and J gave up 0 bases, with 17 bases separating them. This CDR3 has 16 residues. Germline CDR1 SGHRS, CDR2 YFSETQ.

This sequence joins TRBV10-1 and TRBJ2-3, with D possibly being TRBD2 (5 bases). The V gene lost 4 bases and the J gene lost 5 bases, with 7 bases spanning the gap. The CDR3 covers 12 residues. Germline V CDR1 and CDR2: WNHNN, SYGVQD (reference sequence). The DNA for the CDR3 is TGCGCCAGCAGTGGTCGGGAAGATACGCAGTATTTT. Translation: CASSGREDTQYF.

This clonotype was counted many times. CDR3 nucleotides: TGTGCCAGCAGCTTGGGTGGAGGGGCGTTGGGGAACACTGAAGCTTTCTTT. Translating gives CASSLGGGALGNTEAFF. The chain is built from TRBV7-6 and TRBJ1-1; D may be TRBD1 (5 bases). Germline CDR1 and CDR2: SGHVS and FNYEAQ. The CDR3 sequence is 17 residues long. V was cut by 3 bases and J by 1 base, with 18 bases left in between.

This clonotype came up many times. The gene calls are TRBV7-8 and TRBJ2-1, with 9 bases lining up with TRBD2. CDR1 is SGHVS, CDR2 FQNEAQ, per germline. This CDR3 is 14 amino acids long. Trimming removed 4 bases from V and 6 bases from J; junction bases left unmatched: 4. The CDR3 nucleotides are TGTGCCAGCAGCTCTATAGCGGGAGTCAATGAGCAGTTCTTC. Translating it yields CASSSIAGVNEQFF.

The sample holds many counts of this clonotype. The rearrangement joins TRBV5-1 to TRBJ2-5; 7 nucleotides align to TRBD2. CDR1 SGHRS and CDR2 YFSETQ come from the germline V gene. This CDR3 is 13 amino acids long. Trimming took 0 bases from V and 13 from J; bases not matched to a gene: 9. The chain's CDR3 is CASSLDYRGDPYF. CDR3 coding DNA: TGCGCCAGCAGCTTGGATTATCGGGGGGATCCGTACTTC.

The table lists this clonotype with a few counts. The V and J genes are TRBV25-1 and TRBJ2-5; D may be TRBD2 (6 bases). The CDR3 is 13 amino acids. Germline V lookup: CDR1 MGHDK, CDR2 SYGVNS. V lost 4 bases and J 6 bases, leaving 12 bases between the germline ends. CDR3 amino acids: CASSGGGVQTQYF. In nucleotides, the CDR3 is TGTGCCAGCAGTGGAGGAGGGGTACAGACCCAGTACTTC. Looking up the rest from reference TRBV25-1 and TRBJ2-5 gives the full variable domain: EADIYQTPRYLVIGTGKKITLECSQTMGHDKMYWYQQDPGMELHLIHYSYGVNSTEKGDLSSESTVSRIRTEHFPLTLESARPSHTSQYLCASSGGGVQTQYFGPGTRLLVL.

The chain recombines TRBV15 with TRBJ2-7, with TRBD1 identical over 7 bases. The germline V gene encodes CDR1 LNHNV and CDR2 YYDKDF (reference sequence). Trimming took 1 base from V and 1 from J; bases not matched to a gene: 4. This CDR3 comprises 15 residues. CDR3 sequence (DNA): TGTGCCACCAGCAGAGGCAAGACAGGGTCCTACGAGCAGTACTTC. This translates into CATSRGKTGSYEQYF.

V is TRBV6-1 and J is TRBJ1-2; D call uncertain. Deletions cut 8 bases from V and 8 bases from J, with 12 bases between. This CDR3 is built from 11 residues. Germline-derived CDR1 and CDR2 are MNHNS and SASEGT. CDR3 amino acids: CASLIALGYTF. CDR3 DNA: TGTGCCAGCTTAATAGCTCTCGGCTACACCTTC.

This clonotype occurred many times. The CDR3 here is CASSVDVGGIHYEQYF. The CDR3 nucleotides are TGTGCCAGCAGCGTAGATGTGGGAGGGATCCACTACGAGCAGTACTTC. This chain joins TRBV9 and TRBJ2-7, with 7 bases fitting TRBD2. J lost 3 bases, V lost 0 bases, and 9 bases had no gene match. In germline, CDR1 is SGDLS, CDR2 YYNGEE. The CDR3 is 16 amino acids.

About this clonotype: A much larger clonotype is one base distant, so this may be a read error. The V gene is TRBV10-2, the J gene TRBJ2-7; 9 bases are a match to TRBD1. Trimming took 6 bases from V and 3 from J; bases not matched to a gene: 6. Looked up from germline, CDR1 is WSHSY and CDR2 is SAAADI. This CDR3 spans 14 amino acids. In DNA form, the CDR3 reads TGCGCCAGCAGGGCTGGGACAGGGATCTACGAGCAGTACTTC. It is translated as CASRAGTGIYEQYF.

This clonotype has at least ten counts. The CDR3 is CASRTTVQTIPDTQYF. The CDR3 region has the DNA TGCGCCAGCAGAACCACTGTGCAGACTATTCCCGATACGCAGTATTTT. The chain carries TRBV5-1 and TRBJ2-3, with D maybe TRBD2 (5 bases). Germline V gives CDR1 SGHRS, CDR2 YFSETQ. The CDR3 is made up of 16 amino acids. The V end lost 5 bases, the J end lost 6 bases, and 22 bases lay between the germline ends. Full variable domain (missing parts from reference TRBV5-1 and TRBJ2-3): KAGVTQTPRYLIKTRGQQVTLSCSPISGHRSVSWYQQTPGQGLQFLFEYFSETQRNKGNFPGRFSGRQFSNSRSEMNVSTLELGDSALYLCASRTTVQTIPDTQYFGPGTRLTVL.

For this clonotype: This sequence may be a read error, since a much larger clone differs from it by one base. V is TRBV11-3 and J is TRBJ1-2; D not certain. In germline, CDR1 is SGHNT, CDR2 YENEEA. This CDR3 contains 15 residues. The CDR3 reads CTSSLDSSQPNGYTF. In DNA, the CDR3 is TGTACCAGCAGCTTAGATAGCTCCCAGCCGAATGGCTACACCTTC.

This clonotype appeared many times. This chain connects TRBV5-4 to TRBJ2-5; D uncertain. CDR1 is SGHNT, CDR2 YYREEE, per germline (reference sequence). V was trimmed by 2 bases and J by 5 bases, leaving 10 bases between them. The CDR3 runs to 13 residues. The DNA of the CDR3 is TGTGCCAGCAGCTTAAAAGCCCAGGAGACCCAGTACTTC. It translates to CASSLKAQETQYF.

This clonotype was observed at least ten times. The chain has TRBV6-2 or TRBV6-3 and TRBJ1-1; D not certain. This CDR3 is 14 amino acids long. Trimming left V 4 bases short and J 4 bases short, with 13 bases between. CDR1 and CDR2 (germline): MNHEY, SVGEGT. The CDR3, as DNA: TGTGCCAGCAGTTTACGCGCGCCTCGCACTGAAGCTTTCTTT. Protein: CASSLRAPRTEAFF.

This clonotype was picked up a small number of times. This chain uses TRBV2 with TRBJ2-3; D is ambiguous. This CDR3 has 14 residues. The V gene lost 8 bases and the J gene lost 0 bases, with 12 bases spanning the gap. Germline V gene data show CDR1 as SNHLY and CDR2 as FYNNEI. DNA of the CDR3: TGTGCCAGCGTCCGGGTTACTAGCACAGATACGCAGTATTTT. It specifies CASVRVTSTDTQYF.